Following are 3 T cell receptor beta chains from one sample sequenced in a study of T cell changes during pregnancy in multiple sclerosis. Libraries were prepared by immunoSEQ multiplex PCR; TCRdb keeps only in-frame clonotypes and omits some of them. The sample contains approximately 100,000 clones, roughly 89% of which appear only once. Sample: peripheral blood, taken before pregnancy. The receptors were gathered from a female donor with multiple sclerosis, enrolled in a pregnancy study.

The CDR3 loop is CASSSRTSEYAGELFF. Written as DNA, the CDR3 is TGTGCCAGCAGCTCCCGGACTAGCGAATATGCCGGGGAGCTGTTTTTT. The V and J genes are TRBV9 and TRBJ2-2; 9 bases agree with TRBD2. Losses at the gene ends were 4 bases for V and 6 bases for J; bases not matched to a gene: 10. Germline V gene lookup returns CDR1 SGDLS and CDR2 YYNGEE. This CDR3 region has 16 residues.

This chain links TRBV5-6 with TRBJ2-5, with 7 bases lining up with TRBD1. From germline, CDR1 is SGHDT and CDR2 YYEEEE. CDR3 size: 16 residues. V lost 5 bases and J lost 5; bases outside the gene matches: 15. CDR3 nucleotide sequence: TGTGCCAGCAGTATGAGACAGACAGGGAAAAGGGAGACCCAGTACTTC. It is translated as CASSMRQTGKRETQYF.

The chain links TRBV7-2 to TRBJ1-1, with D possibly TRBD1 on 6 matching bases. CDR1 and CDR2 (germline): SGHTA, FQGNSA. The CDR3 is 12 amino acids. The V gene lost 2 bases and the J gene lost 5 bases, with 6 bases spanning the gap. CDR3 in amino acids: CASSLRGTEAFF. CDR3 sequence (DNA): TGTGCCAGCAGCTTAAGGGGGACTGAAGCTTTCTTT. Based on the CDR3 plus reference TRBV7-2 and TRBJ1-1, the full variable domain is GAGVSQSPSNKVTEKGKDVELRCDPISGHTALYWYRQSLGQGLEFLIYFQGNSAPDKSGLPSDRFSAERTGGSVSTLTIQRTQQEDSAVYLCASSLRGTEAFFGQGTRLTVV.